This T cell receptor (beta chain) is drawn from a study of shared clonotypes between healthy human individuals. Study context: Donor composition was a couple of women and three men, aged 18 to 49. Researchers assigned three CD4 naive, three CD4 memory, two CD8 naive and one CD8 memory plate to each donor. General observations from the study: Memory subsets generally showed smaller estimated richness than naive subsets did.

J was trimmed by 3 bases and V by 0 bases; bases with no gene match: 0. CDR1 MRHNA and CDR2 SNTAGT come from the germline V gene. CDR3 length: 15 residues. Turning to this clone: Its antigen is still unknown. Other DNA sequences within the sample encode an identical CDR3.

Splitting of each subset's genomic DNA was done evenly across several immunoSEQ plates. Profiled with immunoSEQ multiplex PCR; TCRdb holds only in-frame clones, not every one. The sample yields roughly 220,000 clones, 50% to 80% seen once. The sequenced material came from memory CD4+ T cells sorted from blood. Described subset: CD45RA-negative fraction. This chain connects TRBV6-4 to TRBJ2-1; TRBD2 matches at 9 bases. This TCR derives from a man between 25 and 39 years old in good health. CDR3 sequence reads: CASSDSTSGYNEQFF. CDR3 DNA: TGTGCCAGCAGTGACTCGACTAGCGGCTACAATGAGCAGTTCTTC.